The clone carrying this TCR beta chain showed up just a few times. What it binds is unknown. This sample stems from a study of T cell repertoires in cytomegalovirus infection. This CDR3 has 13 residues. Deletions cut 5 bases from V and 8 bases from J, with 15 bases between. Germline values: CDR1 SEHNR, CDR2 FQNEAQ (reference sequence). MiXCR was run by TCRdb on the reads, yielding one entry per CDR3 protein. Among approximately 350,000 distinct CDR3 sequences listed, approximately 30% were seen once. This receptor was obtained from a human donor in good health (CMV status not recorded). Some clones in this sample may be carry-over from other donors' samples. The sample was cultured PBMCs, taken from culture after CMV antigen stimulation. V usage is TRBV7-9 and J usage is TRBJ1-1; D is ambiguous. CDR3 protein: CASSRQADPEAFF. CDR3 DNA sequence: TGTGCCAGCAGCCGCCAGGCGGACCCCGAAGCTTTCTTT.